One sample yielded the 21 T cell receptor beta chains listed below, sequenced in a study of T cell clonality in common variable immunodeficiency. Sequencing used immunoSEQ multiplex PCR; TCRdb keeps in-frame clones, though not all of them. Sampling found about 52,000 clones, none seen once. The specimen sequenced was peripheral blood mononuclear cells. The source of these receptors is a person aged 18 to 69 in good health.

This clone was seen ten or more times. The CDR3 end falls 3 residues outside the read, so it is completed with the germline J gene. This rearrangement joins TRBV10-3 to TRBJ2-2, with a possible D match to TRBD2 (5 bases). V lost 11 bases and J lost 3, with 7 bases in between. Germline V gene lookup returns CDR1 ENHRY and CDR2 SYGVKD. The CDR3 has 11 amino acids. The sequenced CDR3 bases are TGTGCCGCGCGGGACACCGGGGAG. Amino acid sequence: CAARDTGE. The complete CDR3 sequence is CAARDTGELFF.

The chain's CDR3 is CSARTSGRGDDYTF. The CDR3 bases that were read are TGCAGTGCTAGGACTAGCGGGAGAGGCGACGAC. This rearrangement joins TRBV20-1 to TRBJ1-2; D unclear. With the read ending 3 residues before the CDR3 end, the germline J gene is used to fill in that end. CDR3 length: 14 amino acids. Germline loops: CDR1 DFQATT, CDR2 SNEGSKA (reference sequence).

There are a few counts of this clone. The read is 3 residues too short to cover the CDR3 end, so that end is filled in from the germline J gene. The chain recombines TRBV20-1 with TRBJ1-1, with D possibly matching TRBD1 (6 bases). CDR3 length equals 13 residues. Trimming pared 7 bases from V and 1 base from J, leaving 13 bases between. Germline lookup yields CDR1 DFQATT and CDR2 SNEGSKA (reference sequence). CDR3 region: CSVPTGQNTEAFF. CDR3 DNA (partial): TGCAGTGTCCCGACGGGACAGAACACTGAA.

This clone was detected ten times or more. The read halts 3 residues ahead of the CDR3 end, with the missing end drawn from the germline J gene. V and J are TRBV6-1 and TRBJ1-2, with 7 bases fitting TRBD1. This CDR3 is built from 15 residues. CDR1 and CDR2 from the germline V gene are MNHNS and SASEGT. The J segment lost 3 bases and the V segment lost 4 bases, leaving 8 bases of the junction unmatched. The covered CDR3 bases are TGTGCCAGCAGTGTGGAGGGACAGCGTTACTATGGC. Translation gives CASSVEGQRYYG. The whole CDR3 sequence is CASSVEGQRYYGYTF.

Many counts were recorded for this clone. Read sequence stops 3 residues before the CDR3 end, and the germline J gene provides the missing end. This rearrangement joins TRBV7-6 to TRBJ2-5; 8 bases line up with TRBD2. Germline V gene data show CDR1 as SGHVS and CDR2 as FNYEAQ. CDR3 size: 15 residues. The V gene end was trimmed by 5 bases and the J gene end by 7 bases; junction bases not matched to a gene: 12. CDR3: CASSQEAGGPGTQYF. CDR3 DNA (partial): TGTGCCAGCAGCCAAGAGGCGGGGGGTCCGGGGACC.

This clone was observed many times. The missing CDR3 end, 3 residues past where the read stops, is filled in from the germline J gene. This chain joins TRBV19 and TRBJ1-4, with D possibly matching TRBD1 (6 bases). The germline CDR1 and CDR2 sequences are LNHDA and SQIVND (reference sequence). Trimming took 2 bases from V and 4 from J, leaving 20 bases between them. There are 18 residues in the CDR3. The covered CDR3 bases are TGTGCCAGTAGTATATACTCTGCCGTGGGGGCTGGTAATGAAAAA. This codes for CASSIYSAVGAGNEK. The whole CDR3 protein reads CASSIYSAVGAGNEKLFF. Looking up the rest from reference TRBV19 and TRBJ1-4 gives the full variable domain: DGGITQSPKYLFRKEGQNVTLSCEQNLNHDAMYWYRQDPGQGLRLIYYSQIVNDFQKGDIAEGYSVSREKKESFPLTVTSAQKNPTAFYLCASSIYSAVGAGNEKLFFGSGTQLSVL.

This clone has a count of ten or more. CDR3 bases read: TGTGCCAGCAGCCAAGGAGGGCCCACCACCGGGGAG. Translated: CASSQGGPTTGE. The CDR3, in full, reads CASSQGGPTTGELFF. This chain uses TRBV4-2 with TRBJ2-2; the D gene is possibly TRBD2 (5 bases). Coverage ceases 3 residues before the CDR3 finishes, and the germline J gene fills in the end. CDR3 length: 15 residues. The germline V and J ends were trimmed by 1 base and 4 bases, with 10 bases remaining between them. Germline V CDR1 and CDR2: LGHNA, YNFKEQ.

This clone was picked up many times. The part of the CDR3 DNA that was read is TGCGCCAGCAGCTTGGGATTCTCTAGCGGGGGGCCCCAAGAGACC. Translating it yields CASSLGFSSGGPQET. The entire CDR3 protein is CASSLGFSSGGPQETQYF. This chain uses TRBV5-1 with TRBJ2-5; 11 bases align to TRBD2. The read finishes 3 residues shy of the CDR3 end, and the germline J gene is used to complete it. The CDR3 is 18 residues long. V dropped 0 bases and J dropped 1; count of bases not matched to a gene: 8. The germline V gene encodes CDR1 SGHRS and CDR2 YFSETQ.

This clone was seen ten or more times. The read stops 3 residues short of the end of the CDR3; the missing end is completed from the germline J gene. The chain has TRBV20-1 and TRBJ2-3, with 10 nucleotides matching TRBD2. In germline, CDR1 is DFQATT, CDR2 SNEGSKA (reference sequence). The CDR3 has 16 amino acids. J was trimmed by 1 base and V by 3 bases; bases with no gene match: 7. The CDR3 reads CSASDWTSGGTDTQYF. The CDR3 bases that were read are TGCAGTGCTAGCGACTGGACTAGCGGAGGCACAGATACG.

In this sample, this clone turned up many times. The read halts 3 residues ahead of the CDR3 end, with the missing end drawn from the germline J gene. V gene TRBV10-3 combines with J gene TRBJ2-2, with D maybe TRBD1 (6 bases). This CDR3 contains 14 residues. CDR1 and CDR2 from the germline V gene are ENHRY and SYGVKD. V lost 9 bases to trimming and J lost 2 bases, with 13 bases between them. Incomplete CDR3 DNA: TGTGCCATAAAGGGCAGGGGAAACACCGGGGAG. Protein: CAIKGRGNTGE. The complete CDR3 sequence is CAIKGRGNTGELFF.

This clone was detected ten times or more. The sequence runs out 3 residues before the end of the CDR3; the remainder is reconstructed from the germline J gene. J is TRBJ2-1 and V is TRBV29-1, with TRBD2 identical over 8 bases. After removal of 1 base from V and 3 bases from J, the junction contained 2 bases not matched to a gene. CDR3 length equals 14 residues. Looked up from germline, CDR1 is SQVTM and CDR2 is ANQGSEA. Incomplete CDR3 DNA: TGCAGCGTTGAAGTGGGGACTAGCTACAATGAG. Amino acid sequence: CSVEVGTSYNE. The full CDR3 protein reads CSVEVGTSYNEQFF.

This clone turned up a few times. The read ends 3 residues before the CDR3 terminus; that terminus is restored from the germline J gene. The V call is TRBV19, the J call TRBJ2-4; 7 nucleotides match TRBD1. CDR1 and CDR2 from the germline V gene are LNHDA and SQIVND (reference sequence). There are 13 residues in the CDR3. The sequenced part of the CDR3 DNA is TGTGCCAGTAGTTTCCGACAGGGCGGAGGT. Amino acid sequence: CASSFRQGGG. The full CDR3 sequence reads CASSFRQGGGQYF. Using reference TRBV19 and TRBJ2-4 for the parts outside the CDR3, the full variable domain is DGGITQSPKYLFRKEGQNVTLSCEQNLNHDAMYWYRQDPGQGLRLIYYSQIVNDFQKGDIAEGYSVSREKKESFPLTVTSAQKNPTAFYLCASSFRQGGGQYFGAGTRLSVL.

This clone came up many times. The read is 3 residues too short to cover the CDR3 end, so that end is filled in from the germline J gene. The J gene is TRBJ1-5, the V gene TRBV6-2 or TRBV6-3; D may be TRBD1 (5 bases). This CDR3 has 15 residues. V was pared by 3 bases and J by 8 bases, with 17 bases between. Looked up from germline, CDR1 is MNHEY and CDR2 is SVGEGT. CDR3 in amino acids: CASSYDSYPGKPQHF. CDR3 DNA (partial): TGTGCCAGCAGTTATGACAGCTACCCGGGAAAGCCC.

This clone was seen a handful of times. The read stops 3 residues short of the end of the CDR3; the missing end is completed from the germline J gene. The rearrangement uses TRBV6-2 or TRBV6-3 and TRBJ1-4; D perhaps matches TRBD1 (5 bases). The CDR3 sequence is 14 residues long. The germline V gene has CDR1 MNHEY and CDR2 SVGEGT. Partial CDR3 DNA: TGTGCCAGCAGTTACGGCAGGGTGAATTCACCA. Translation gives CASSYGRVNSP. The entire CDR3 is CASSYGRVNSPLFF.

This clone was seen more than once but under ten times. With the read ending 3 residues before the CDR3 end, the germline J gene is used to fill in that end. The V call is TRBV6-1, the J call TRBJ1-2; D may be TRBD1 (6 bases). CDR3 length: 13 amino acids. Germline V gene lookup returns CDR1 MNHNS and CDR2 SASEGT. V lost 6 bases and J lost 6, with 14 bases in between. The part of the CDR3 DNA that was read is TGTGCCAGCAGAGAACAGGGATGGGATGGC. As protein: CASREQGWDG. The complete CDR3 protein is CASREQGWDGYTF.

This clone was counted between two and nine times. The missing CDR3 end, 3 residues past where the read stops, is filled in from the germline J gene. The chain recombines TRBV7-2 with TRBJ2-3; D may be TRBD1 (5 bases). Deletions cut 4 bases from V and 2 bases from J, with 10 bases between. Germline assignment: CDR1 SGHTA and CDR2 FQGNSA. The CDR3 spans 14 residues. The covered CDR3 bases are TGTGCCAGCAGCTCAGGGCCTGCCACAGATACG. It translates to CASSSGPATDT. The full CDR3 reads CASSSGPATDTQYF. The variable domain in full, with the rest retrieved from reference TRBV7-2 and TRBJ2-3, is GAGVSQSPSNKVTEKGKDVELRCDPISGHTALYWYRQSLGQGLEFLIYFQGNSAPDKSGLPSDRFSAERTGGSVSTLTIQRTQQEDSAVYLCASSSGPATDTQYFGPGTRLTVL.

This clone was observed many times. The read halts 3 residues ahead of the CDR3 end, with the missing end drawn from the germline J gene. The chain combines TRBV6-2 or TRBV6-3 with TRBJ2-7; 7 positions agree with TRBD2. Germline CDR1 and CDR2: MNHEY and SVGEGT. There are 15 residues in the CDR3. The junction had 10 bases not matched to a gene; V was cut back by 5 bases and J by 3 bases. The sequenced CDR3 bases are TGTGCCAGCAGTCGTCCCGGGACTACCTTCTACGAG. Protein sequence: CASSRPGTTFYE. The whole CDR3 is CASSRPGTTFYEQYF.

This clone was picked up many times. The CDR3 end falls 3 residues outside the read, so it is completed with the germline J gene. V gene TRBV7-2 combines with J gene TRBJ2-3, with 11 bases matching TRBD2. The CDR3 has 15 residues. The trim removed 7 bases at V and 5 bases at J, leaving 8 bases unmatched. Germline CDR1 SGHTA, CDR2 FQGNSA. The CDR3 region is CASTLAGVVIDTQYF. The part of the CDR3 DNA that was read is TGTGCCAGCACACTAGCGGGAGTGGTCATAGATACG. Based on the CDR3 plus reference TRBV7-2 and TRBJ2-3, the full variable domain is GAGVSQSPSNKVTEKGKDVELRCDPISGHTALYWYRQSLGQGLEFLIYFQGNSAPDKSGLPSDRFSAERTGGSVSTLTIQRTQQEDSAVYLCASTLAGVVIDTQYFGPGTRLTVL.

This clone was picked up many times. Read coverage stops 3 residues before the CDR3 terminus; the germline J gene supplies the remainder. The chain uses TRBV5-4 and TRBJ1-1; 7 bases match TRBD1. J gave up 2 bases and V 3 bases, and 7 bases lay outside the gene matches. The germline V gene has CDR1 SGHNT and CDR2 YYREEE (reference sequence). The CDR3 has 15 residues. CDR3 DNA (partial): TGTGCCAGCAGCTCCAAACAGGGGCCTAACACTGAA. This translates into CASSSKQGPNTE. Given in full, the CDR3 is CASSSKQGPNTEAFF.

This clone was seen ten or more times. At one of its ends the junction is not consistent with the germline gene, which may arise from a read error. The CDR3 end lies 3 residues beyond the end of the read and is filled in from the germline J gene. V gene TRBV4-2 combines with J gene TRBJ2-3; D tentatively reads TRBD1 or TRBD2 (5 bases each). Germline CDR1 and CDR2: LGHNA and YNFKEQ. The CDR3 contains 15 residues. CDR3 residues: CASSQELEGAGTQYF. The CDR3 bases that were read are TGCGCCAGCAGCCAAGAACTTGAGGGAGCAGGGACG.

A word on this clone: The CDR3 is cut off 3 residues early in the read; its end comes from the germline J gene. The genes are TRBV18 and TRBJ1-1; no clear D gene. The germline gives CDR1 KGHSH, CDR2 LQKENI. V dropped 4 bases and J dropped 0 bases, with 9 bases sitting between them. CDR3 length: 14 residues. The sequenced CDR3 bases are TGTGCCAGCTCACTCTACCGGGTGAACACTGAA. It codes for CASSLYRVNTE. The complete CDR3 sequence is CASSLYRVNTEAFF. The whole variable domain, remainder taken from reference TRBV18 and TRBJ1-1, is NAGVMQNPRHLVRRRGQEARLRCSPMKGHSHVYWYRQLPEEGLKFMVYLQKENIIDESGMPKERFSAEFPKEGPSILRIQQVVRGDSAAYFCASSLYRVNTEAFFGQGTRLTVV.